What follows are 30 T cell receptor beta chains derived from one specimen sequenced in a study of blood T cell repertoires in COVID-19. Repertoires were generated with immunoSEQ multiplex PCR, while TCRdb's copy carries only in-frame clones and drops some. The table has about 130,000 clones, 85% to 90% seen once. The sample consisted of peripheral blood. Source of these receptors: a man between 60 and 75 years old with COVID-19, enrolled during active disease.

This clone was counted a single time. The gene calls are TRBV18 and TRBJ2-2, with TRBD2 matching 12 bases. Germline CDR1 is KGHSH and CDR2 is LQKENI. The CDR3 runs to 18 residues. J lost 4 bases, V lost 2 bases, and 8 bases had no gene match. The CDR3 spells CASSPLGLAGPLTGELFF. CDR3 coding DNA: TGTGCCAGCTCACCATTAGGACTAGCGGGGCCTCTCACCGGGGAGCTGTTTTTT.

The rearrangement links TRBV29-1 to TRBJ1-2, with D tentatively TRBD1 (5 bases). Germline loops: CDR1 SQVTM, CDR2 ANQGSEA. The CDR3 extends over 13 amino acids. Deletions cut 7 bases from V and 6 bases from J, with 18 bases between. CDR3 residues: CSEKSGGTDGYTF. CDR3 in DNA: TGCAGCGAAAAATCGGGGGGGACGGATGGCTACACCTTC.

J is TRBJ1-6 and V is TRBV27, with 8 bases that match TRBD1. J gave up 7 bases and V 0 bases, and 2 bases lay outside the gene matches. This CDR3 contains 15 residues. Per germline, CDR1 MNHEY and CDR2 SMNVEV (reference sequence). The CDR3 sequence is CASSLSGTGNSPLHF. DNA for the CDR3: TGTGCCAGCAGTTTATCCGGGACAGGAAATTCACCCCTCCACTTT.

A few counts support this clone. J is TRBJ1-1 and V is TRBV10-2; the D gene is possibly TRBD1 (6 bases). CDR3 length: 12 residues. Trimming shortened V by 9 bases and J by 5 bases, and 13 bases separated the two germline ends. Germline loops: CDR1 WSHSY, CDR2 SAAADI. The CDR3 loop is CASTQGKTEAFF. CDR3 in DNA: TGCGCCAGTACACAGGGAAAAACTGAAGCTTTCTTT.

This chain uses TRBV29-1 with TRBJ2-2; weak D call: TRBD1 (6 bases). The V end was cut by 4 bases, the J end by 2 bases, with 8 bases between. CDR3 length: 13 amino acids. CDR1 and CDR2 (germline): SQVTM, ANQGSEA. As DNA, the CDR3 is TGCAGCGTTGGGGGGCTCAACACCGGGGAGCTGTTTTTT. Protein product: CSVGGLNTGELFF.

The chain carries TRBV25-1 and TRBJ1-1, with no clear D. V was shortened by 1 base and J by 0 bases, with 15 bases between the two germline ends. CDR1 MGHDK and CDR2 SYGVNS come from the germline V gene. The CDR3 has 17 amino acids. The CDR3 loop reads CASSESKKGAMNTEAFF. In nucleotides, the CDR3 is TGTGCCAGCAGTGAATCGAAAAAGGGAGCGATGAACACTGAAGCTTTCTTT.

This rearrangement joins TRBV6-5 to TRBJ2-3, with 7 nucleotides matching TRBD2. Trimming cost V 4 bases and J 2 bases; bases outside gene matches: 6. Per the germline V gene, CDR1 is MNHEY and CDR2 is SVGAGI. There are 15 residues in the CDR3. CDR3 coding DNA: TGTGCCAGCAGTTCAATAGCGGGTCTCACAGATACGCAGTATTTT. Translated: CASSSIAGLTDTQYF.

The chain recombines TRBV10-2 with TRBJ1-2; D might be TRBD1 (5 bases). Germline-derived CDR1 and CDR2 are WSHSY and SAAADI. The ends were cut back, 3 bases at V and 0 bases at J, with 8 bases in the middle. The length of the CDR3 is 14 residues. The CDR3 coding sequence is TGCGCCAGCAGTGACCCAGGGACTAACTATGGCTACACCTTC. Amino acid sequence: CASSDPGTNYGYTF.

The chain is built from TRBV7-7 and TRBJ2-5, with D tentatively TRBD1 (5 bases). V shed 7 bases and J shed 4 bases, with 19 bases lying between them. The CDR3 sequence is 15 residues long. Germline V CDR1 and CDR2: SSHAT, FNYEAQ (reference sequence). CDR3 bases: TGTGCCAGCACCTTTGGTACAGGCACACGAGAGACCCAGTACTTC. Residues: CASTFGTGTRETQYF.

The CDR3 DNA sequence: TGTGCCAGCAGCGACCGGGACAGGGCCCATGGCTACACCTTC. This encodes CASSDRDRAHGYTF. The chain joins TRBV9 to TRBJ1-2; 9 bases map to TRBD1. CDR3 length: 14 amino acids. Germline CDR1 SGDLS, CDR2 YYNGEE. With 3 bases clipped from V and 6 bases from J, the junction kept 6 bases outside the gene matches.

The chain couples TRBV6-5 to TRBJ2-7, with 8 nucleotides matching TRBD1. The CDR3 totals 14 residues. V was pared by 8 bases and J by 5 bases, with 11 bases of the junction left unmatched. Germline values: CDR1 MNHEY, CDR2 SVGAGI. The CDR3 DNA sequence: TGTGCCAGCCGGCTGGGGCAGGGGGCCCACGAGCAGTACTTC. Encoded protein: CASRLGQGAHEQYF.

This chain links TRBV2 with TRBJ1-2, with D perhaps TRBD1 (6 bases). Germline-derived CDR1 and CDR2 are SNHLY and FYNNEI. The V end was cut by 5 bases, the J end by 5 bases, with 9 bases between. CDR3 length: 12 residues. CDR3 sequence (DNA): TGTGCCAGCAGTAACAGGGAGTATGGCTACACCTTC. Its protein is CASSNREYGYTF.

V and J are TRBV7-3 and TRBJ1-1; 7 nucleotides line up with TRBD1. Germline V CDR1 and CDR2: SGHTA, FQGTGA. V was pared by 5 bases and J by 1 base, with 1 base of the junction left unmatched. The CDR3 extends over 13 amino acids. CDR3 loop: CASSRQGNTEAFF. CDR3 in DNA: TGTGCCAGCAGCCGACAGGGGAACACTGAAGCTTTCTTT.

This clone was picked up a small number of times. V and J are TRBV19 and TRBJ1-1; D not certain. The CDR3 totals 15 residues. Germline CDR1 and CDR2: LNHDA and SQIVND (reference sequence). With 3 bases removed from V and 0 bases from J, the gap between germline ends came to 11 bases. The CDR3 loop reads CASSMNGGMNTEAFF. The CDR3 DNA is TGTGCCAGTAGTATGAATGGCGGCATGAACACTGAAGCTTTCTTT.

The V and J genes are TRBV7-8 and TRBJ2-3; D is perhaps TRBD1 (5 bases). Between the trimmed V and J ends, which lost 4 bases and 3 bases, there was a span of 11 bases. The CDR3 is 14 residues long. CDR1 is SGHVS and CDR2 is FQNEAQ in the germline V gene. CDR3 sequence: CASSSTTGTDTQYF. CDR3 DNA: TGTGCCAGCAGCTCCACTACAGGTACAGATACGCAGTATTTT.

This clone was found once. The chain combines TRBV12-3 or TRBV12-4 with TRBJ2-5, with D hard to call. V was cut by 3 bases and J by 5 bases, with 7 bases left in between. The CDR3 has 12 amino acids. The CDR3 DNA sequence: TGTGCCAGCAGTTTTCTCCGGGAGACCCAGTACTTC. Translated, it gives CASSFLRETQYF.

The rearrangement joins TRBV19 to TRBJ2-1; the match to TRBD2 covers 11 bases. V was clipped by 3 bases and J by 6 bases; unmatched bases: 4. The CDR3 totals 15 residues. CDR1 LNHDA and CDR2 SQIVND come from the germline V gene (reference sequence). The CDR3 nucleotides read TGTGCCAGTAGTATCATAGCGGGGGGGCGCAATGAGCAGTTCTTC. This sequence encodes CASSIIAGGRNEQFF.

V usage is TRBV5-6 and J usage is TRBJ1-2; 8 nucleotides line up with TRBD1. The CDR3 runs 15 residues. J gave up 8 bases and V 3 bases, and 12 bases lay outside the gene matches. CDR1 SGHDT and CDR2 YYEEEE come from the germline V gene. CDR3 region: CASSWTGRGYRGYTF. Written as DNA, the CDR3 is TGTGCCAGCAGCTGGACAGGGAGAGGTTATAGAGGCTACACCTTC.

The CDR3 region is CASSGPGLAVGDTQYF. CDR3 DNA sequence: TGTGCCAGCAGTGGGCCGGGACTAGCGGTCGGAGATACGCAGTATTTT. The V gene is TRBV27, the J gene TRBJ2-3; TRBD2 matches at 11 bases. Germline V gene data show CDR1 as MNHEY and CDR2 as SMNVEV (reference sequence). This CDR3 is 16 amino acids long. The V segment lost 5 bases and the J segment 5 bases; nucleotides outside the gene matches: 9.

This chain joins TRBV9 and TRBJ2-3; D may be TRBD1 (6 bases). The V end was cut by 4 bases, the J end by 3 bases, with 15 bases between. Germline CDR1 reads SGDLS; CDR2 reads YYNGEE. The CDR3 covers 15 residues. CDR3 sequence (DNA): TGTGCCAGCAGCTCCACAGGGCTGGGGACAGATACGCAGTATTTT. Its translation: CASSSTGLGTDTQYF.

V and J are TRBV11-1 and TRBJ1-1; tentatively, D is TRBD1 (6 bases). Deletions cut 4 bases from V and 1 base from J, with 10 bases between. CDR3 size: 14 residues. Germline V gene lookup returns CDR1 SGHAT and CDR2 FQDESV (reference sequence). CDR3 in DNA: TGTGCCAGCAGCTCAATCAGGGGGAACACTGAAGCTTTCTTT. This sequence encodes CASSSIRGNTEAFF.

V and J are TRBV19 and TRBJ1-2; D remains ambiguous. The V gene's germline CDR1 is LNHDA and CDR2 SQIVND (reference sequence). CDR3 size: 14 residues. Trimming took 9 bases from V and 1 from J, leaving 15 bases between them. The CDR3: CASKRPEGNYGYTF. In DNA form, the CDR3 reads TGTGCCAGCAAGAGGCCGGAGGGTAACTATGGCTACACCTTC.

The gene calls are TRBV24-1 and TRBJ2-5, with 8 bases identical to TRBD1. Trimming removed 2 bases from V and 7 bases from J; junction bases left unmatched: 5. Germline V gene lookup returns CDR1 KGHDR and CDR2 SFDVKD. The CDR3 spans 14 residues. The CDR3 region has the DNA TGTGCCACCAGTGATTATGGACAGGGAGGGACCCAGTACTTC. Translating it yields CATSDYGQGGTQYF.

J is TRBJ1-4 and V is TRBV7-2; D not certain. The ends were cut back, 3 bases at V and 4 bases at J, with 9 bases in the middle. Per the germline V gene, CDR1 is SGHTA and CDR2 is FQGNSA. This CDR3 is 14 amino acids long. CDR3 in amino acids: CASSLARNNEKLFF. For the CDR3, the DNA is TGTGCCAGCAGCTTGGCGCGGAATAATGAAAAACTGTTTTTT.

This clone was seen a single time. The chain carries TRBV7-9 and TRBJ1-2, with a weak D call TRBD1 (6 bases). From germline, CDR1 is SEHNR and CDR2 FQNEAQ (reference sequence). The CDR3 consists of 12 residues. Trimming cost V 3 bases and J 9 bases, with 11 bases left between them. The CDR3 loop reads CASSFRGQSYTF. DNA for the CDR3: TGTGCCAGCAGCTTTAGAGGACAGAGCTACACCTTC.

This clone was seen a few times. The CDR3 sequence: CASGSYRDRVETEAFF. CDR3 bases: TGTGCTAGTGGTTCCTACCGGGACAGGGTTGAAACTGAAGCTTTCTTT. The rearrangement joins TRBV12-5 to TRBJ1-1, with 9 positions matching TRBD1. This CDR3 comprises 16 residues. V was clipped by 4 bases and J by 5 bases; unmatched bases: 11. CDR1 and CDR2 from the germline V gene are LGHNT and FRNRAP.

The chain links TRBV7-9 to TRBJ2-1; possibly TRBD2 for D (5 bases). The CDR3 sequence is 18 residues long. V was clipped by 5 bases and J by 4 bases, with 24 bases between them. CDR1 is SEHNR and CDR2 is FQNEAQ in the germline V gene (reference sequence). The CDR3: CASSPRVGRAPRYNEQFF. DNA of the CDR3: TGTGCCAGCAGCCCCCGGGTCGGGCGGGCGCCGAGGTACAATGAGCAGTTCTTC.

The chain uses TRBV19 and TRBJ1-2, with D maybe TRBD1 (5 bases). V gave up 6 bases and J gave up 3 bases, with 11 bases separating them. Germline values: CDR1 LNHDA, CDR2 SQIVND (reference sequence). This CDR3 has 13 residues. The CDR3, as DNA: TGTGCCAGTAGGGTGAGACAGCACTATGGCTACACCTTC. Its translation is CASRVRQHYGYTF.

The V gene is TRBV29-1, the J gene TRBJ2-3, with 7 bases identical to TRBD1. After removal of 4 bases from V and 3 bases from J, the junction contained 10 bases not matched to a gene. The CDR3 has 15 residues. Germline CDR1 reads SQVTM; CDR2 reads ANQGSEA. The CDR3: CSVVGVDRVTDTQYF. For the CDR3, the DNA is TGCAGCGTTGTGGGGGTCGACAGGGTTACAGATACGCAGTATTTT.

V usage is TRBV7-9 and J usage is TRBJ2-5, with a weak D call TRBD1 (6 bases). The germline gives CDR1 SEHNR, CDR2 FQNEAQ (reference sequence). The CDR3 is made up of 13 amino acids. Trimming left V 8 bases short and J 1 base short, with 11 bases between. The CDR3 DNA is TGTGCCAGCGGGCTGGACAGCCAAGAGACCCAGTACTTC. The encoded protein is CASGLDSQETQYF. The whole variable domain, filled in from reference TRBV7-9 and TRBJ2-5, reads DTGVSQNPRHKITKRGQNVTFRCDPISEHNRLYWYRQTLGQGPEFLTYFQNEAQLEKSRLLSDRFSAERPKGSFSTLEIQRTEQGDSAMYLCASGLDSQETQYFGPGTRLLVL.